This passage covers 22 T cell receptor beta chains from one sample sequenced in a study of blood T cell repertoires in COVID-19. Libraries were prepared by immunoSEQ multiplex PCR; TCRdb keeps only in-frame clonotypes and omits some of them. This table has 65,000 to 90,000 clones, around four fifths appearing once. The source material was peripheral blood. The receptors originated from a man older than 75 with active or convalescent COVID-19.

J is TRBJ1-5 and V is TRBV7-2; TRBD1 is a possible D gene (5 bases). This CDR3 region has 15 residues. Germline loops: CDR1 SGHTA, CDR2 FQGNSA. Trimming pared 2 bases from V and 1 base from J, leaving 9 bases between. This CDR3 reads CASSLQGRSNQPQHF. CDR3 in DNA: TGTGCCAGCAGCTTACAGGGTAGGAGCAATCAGCCCCAGCATTTT.

Here the CDR3 reads CASSLGHMNTEAFF. CDR3 bases: TGTGCCAGCAGCTTGGGACACATGAACACTGAAGCTTTCTTT. The V gene is TRBV7-2, the J gene TRBJ1-1, with a tentative D call TRBD1 (6 bases). Trimming took 3 bases from V and 0 from J, leaving 8 bases between them. Germline lookup yields CDR1 SGHTA and CDR2 FQGNSA. This CDR3 comprises 14 residues.

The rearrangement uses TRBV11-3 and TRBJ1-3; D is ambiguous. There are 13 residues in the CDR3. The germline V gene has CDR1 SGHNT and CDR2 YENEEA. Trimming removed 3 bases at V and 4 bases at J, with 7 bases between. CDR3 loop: CASSLAGGNTIYF. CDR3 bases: TGTGCCAGCAGCTTGGCAGGCGGAAACACCATATATTTT.

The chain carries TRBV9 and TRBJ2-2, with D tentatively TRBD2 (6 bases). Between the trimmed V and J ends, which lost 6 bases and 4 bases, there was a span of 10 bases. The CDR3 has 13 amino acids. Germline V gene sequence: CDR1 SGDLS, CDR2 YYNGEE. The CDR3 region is CASNLASTGELFF. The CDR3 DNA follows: TGTGCCAGCAACCTAGCGTCCACCGGGGAGCTGTTTTTT.

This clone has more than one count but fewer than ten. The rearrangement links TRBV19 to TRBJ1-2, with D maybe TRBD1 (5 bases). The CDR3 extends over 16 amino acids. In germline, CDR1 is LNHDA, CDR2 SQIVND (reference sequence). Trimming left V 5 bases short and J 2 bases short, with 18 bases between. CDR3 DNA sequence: TGTGCCAGTAGTCCCCGGGCCTATCGGGGGAACTATGGCTACACCTTC. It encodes CASSPRAYRGNYGYTF.

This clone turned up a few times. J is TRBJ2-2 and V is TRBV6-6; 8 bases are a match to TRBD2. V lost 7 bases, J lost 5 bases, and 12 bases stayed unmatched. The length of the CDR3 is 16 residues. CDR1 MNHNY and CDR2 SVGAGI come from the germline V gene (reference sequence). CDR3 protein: CASTTNGGAGTGELFF. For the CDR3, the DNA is TGTGCCAGCACCACCAACGGGGGGGCGGGAACCGGGGAGCTGTTTTTT.

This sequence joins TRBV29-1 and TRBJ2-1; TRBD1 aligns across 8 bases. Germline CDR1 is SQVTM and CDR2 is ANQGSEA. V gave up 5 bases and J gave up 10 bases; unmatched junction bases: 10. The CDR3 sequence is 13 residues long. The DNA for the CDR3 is TGCAGCGTTAATCATTACCGGGACAGGGAGCAGTTCTTC. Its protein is CSVNHYRDREQFF.

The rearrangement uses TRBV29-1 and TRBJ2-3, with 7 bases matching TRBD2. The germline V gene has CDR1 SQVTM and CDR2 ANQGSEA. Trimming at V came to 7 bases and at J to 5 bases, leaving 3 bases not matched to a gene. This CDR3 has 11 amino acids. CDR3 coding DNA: TGCAGCGCTGGGACTATAGATACGCAGTATTTT. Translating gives CSAGTIDTQYF.

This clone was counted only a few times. CDR3 in amino acids: CASSELPGLASTGELFF. The CDR3, as DNA: TGTGCCAGCAGCGAATTACCGGGACTAGCGTCCACCGGGGAGCTGTTTTTT. The genes are TRBV6-4 and TRBJ2-2; TRBD2 aligns across 10 bases. The length of the CDR3 is 17 residues. J was trimmed by 4 bases and V by 6 bases; bases with no gene match: 11. Germline values: CDR1 MRHNA, CDR2 SNTAGT.

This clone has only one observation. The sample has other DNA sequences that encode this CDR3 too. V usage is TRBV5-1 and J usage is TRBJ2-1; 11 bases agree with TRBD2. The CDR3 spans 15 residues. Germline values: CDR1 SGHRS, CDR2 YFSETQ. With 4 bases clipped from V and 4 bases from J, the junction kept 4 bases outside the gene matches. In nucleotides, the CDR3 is TGCGCCAGCAGCCTGGGACTAGCGGATTACAATGAGCAGTTCTTC. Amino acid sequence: CASSLGLADYNEQFF.

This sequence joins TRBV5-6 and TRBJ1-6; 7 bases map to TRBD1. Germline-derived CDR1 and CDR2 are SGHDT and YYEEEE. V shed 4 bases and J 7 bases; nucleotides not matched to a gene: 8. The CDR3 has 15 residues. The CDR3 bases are TGTGCCAGCAGCCTAAGGACAGGCGGGAATTCACCCCTCCACTTT. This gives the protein CASSLRTGGNSPLHF.

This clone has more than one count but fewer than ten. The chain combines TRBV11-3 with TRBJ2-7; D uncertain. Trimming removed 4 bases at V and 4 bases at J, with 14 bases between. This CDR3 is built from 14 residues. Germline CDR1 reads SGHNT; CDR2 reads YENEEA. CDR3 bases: TGTGCCAGCAGCTCCTACAAGCGACCGTACGAGCAGTACTTC. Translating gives CASSSYKRPYEQYF. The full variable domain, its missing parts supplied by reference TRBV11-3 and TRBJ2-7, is EAGVVQSPRYKIIEKKQPVAFWCNPISGHNTLYWYLQNLGQGPELLIRYENEEAVDDSQLPKDRFSAERLKGVDSTLKIQPAELGDSAVYLCASSSYKRPYEQYFGPGTRLTVT.

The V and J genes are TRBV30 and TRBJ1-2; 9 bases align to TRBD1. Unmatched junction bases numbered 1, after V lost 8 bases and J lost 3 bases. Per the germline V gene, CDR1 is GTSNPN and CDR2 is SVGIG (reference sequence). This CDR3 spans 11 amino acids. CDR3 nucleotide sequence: TGTGCCAGGGACAGGGACTATGGCTACACCTTC. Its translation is CARDRDYGYTF.

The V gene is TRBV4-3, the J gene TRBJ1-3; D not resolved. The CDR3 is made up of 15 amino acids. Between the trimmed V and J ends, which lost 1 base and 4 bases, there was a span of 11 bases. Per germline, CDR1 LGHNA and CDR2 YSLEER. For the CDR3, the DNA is TGCGCCAGCAGCCAAGCTGGGGAGTCCGGAAACACCATATATTTT. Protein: CASSQAGESGNTIYF.

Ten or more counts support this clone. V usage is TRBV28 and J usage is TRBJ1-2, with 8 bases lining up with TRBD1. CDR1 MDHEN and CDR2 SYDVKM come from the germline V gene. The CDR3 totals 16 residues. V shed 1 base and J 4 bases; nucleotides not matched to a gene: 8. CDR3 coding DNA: TGTGCCAGCAGTTTATTCCCAGGGGGCGACTTCTATGGCTACACCTTC. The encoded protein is CASSLFPGGDFYGYTF.

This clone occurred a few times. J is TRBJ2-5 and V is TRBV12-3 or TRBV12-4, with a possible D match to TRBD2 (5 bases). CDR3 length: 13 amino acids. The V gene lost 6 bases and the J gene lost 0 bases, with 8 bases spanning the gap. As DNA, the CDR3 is TGTGCCAGCAGCAAACTAGACCAAGAGACCCAGTACTTC. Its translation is CASSKLDQETQYF.

For the CDR3, the DNA is TGTGCCAGCAGCCGAAACGACAGCCCTAACCCTTACGAGCAGTACTTC. It translates to CASSRNDSPNPYEQYF. V gene TRBV3-1 (or the pseudogene TRBV3-2) combines with J gene TRBJ2-7, with D perhaps matching TRBD1 (5 bases). Germline CDR1 is LGHDT and CDR2 is YNNKEL (reference sequence). The CDR3 contains 16 residues. The V end lost 4 bases, the J end lost 4 bases, and 20 bases lay between the germline ends.

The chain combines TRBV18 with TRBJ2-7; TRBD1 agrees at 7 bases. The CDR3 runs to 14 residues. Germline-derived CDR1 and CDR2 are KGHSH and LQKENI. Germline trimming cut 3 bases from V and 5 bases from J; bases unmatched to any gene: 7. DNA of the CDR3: TGTGCCAGCTCACCGGGACAGAACAACCACGAGCAGTACTTC. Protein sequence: CASSPGQNNHEQYF.

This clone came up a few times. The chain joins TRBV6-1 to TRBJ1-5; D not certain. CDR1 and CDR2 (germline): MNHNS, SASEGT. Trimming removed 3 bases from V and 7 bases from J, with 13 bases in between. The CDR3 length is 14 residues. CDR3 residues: CASSEVTRAQPQHF. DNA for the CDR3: TGTGCCAGCAGTGAGGTCACCCGTGCGCAGCCCCAGCATTTT.

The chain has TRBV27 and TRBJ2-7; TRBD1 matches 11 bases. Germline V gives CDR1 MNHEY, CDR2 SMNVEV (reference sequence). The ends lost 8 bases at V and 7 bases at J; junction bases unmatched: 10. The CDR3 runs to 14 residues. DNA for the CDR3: TGTGCCAGCCTTCGGACAGGGGGCTCGGGGGAGCAGTACTTC. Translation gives CASLRTGGSGEQYF.

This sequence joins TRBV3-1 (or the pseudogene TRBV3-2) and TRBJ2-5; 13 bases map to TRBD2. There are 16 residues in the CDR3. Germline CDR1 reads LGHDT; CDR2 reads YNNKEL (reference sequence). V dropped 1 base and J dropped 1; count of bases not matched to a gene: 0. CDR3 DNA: TGTGCCAGCAGCCAAGGACTAGCGGGGGGCCAAGAGACCCAGTACTTC. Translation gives CASSQGLAGGQETQYF.

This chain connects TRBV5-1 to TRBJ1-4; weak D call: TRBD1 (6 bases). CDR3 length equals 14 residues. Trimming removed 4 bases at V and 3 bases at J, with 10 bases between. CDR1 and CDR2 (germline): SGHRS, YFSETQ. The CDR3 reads CASSPGQPNEKLFF. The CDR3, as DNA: TGCGCCAGCAGCCCGGGACAACCTAATGAAAAACTGTTTTTT.